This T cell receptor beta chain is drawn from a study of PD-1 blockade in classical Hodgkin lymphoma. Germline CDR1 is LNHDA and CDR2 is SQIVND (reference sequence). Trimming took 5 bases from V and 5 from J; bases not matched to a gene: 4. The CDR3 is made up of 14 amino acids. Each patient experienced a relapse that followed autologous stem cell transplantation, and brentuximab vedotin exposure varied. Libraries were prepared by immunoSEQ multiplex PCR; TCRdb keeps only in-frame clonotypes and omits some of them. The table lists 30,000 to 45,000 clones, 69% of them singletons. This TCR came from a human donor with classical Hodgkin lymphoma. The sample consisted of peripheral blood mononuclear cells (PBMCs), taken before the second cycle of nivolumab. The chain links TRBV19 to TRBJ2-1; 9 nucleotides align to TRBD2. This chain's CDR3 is CASSWVAGDNEQFF. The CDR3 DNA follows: TGTGCCAGTAGTTGGGTAGCGGGGGACAATGAGCAGTTCTTC.